These 10 T cell receptor beta chains originate from one sample sequenced in a study of cytomegalovirus exposure and HLA in healthy donors. The PCR made use of 60 Vbeta and 13 Jbeta primers. The method was immunoSEQ multiplex PCR; TCRdb's version includes in-frame clones alone and lacks a portion of them. The sample comprises about 170,000 clones, approximately 80% of which are singletons, and under 5% rests with the top ten. The sample comprised PBMCs. Source of these receptors: a woman between 50 and 59 years old in good health and CMV-seropositive.

The rearrangement links TRBV19 to TRBJ1-2; 9 bases agree with TRBD1. The CDR3 is 13 residues long. The ends lost 1 base at V and 6 bases at J; junction bases unmatched: 0. Germline values: CDR1 LNHDA, CDR2 SQIVND (reference sequence). CDR3: CASSIGTGDGYTF. In nucleotides, the CDR3 is TGTGCCAGTAGTATAGGGACAGGGGATGGCTACACCTTC.

V and J are TRBV28 and TRBJ2-5, with TRBD1 identical over 8 bases. CDR3 length equals 13 residues. Germline-derived CDR1 and CDR2 are MDHEN and SYDVKM. V was clipped by 7 bases and J by 4 bases; unmatched bases: 5. CDR3 in amino acids: CASNPGGGETQYF. The CDR3 DNA is TGTGCCAGCAACCCAGGGGGCGGAGAGACCCAGTACTTC.

The rearrangement links TRBV27 to TRBJ1-1, with 7 bases lining up with TRBD1. Germline V lookup: CDR1 MNHEY, CDR2 SMNVEV (reference sequence). The CDR3 contains 15 residues. Losses at the gene ends were 5 bases for V and 1 base for J; bases not matched to a gene: 7. The CDR3 coding sequence is TGTGCCAGCAGTCCCGGGACAGAAAGGAACACTGAAGCTTTCTTT. Translation: CASSPGTERNTEAFF.

The chain uses TRBV2 and TRBJ2-1, with TRBD2 matching over 9 bases. Germline CDR1 reads SNHLY; CDR2 reads FYNNEI. This CDR3 has 15 residues. The J segment lost 5 bases and the V segment lost 6 bases, leaving 8 bases of the junction unmatched. Here the CDR3 DNA reads TGTGCCAGCAGCGCAAGCGGGGGGCTTAACAATGAGCAGTTCTTC. This sequence encodes CASSASGGLNNEQFF.

The V call is TRBV11-3, the J call TRBJ1-1; D is unclear. This CDR3 comprises 13 residues. CDR1 is SGHNT and CDR2 is YENEEA in the germline V gene. V gave up 4 bases and J gave up 0 bases, with 6 bases separating them. This CDR3 is CASSSSVNTEAFF. Here the CDR3 DNA reads TGTGCCAGCAGCTCTTCAGTGAACACTGAAGCTTTCTTT.

The gene calls are TRBV28 and TRBJ2-1, with 8 bases that match TRBD2. V gave up 10 bases and J gave up 4 bases; unmatched junction bases: 12. CDR1 and CDR2 from the germline V gene are MDHEN and SYDVKM. The CDR3 is 15 amino acids. This CDR3 is CATSWVRGAYNEQFF. As DNA, the CDR3 is TGTGCCACCTCTTGGGTGCGGGGGGCTTACAATGAGCAGTTCTTC.

CDR3 loop: CASSQVLGGRTDTQYF. CDR3 DNA: TGTGCCAGCAGCCAAGTCCTAGGCGGGAGAACAGATACGCAGTATTTT. This chain joins TRBV4-2 and TRBJ2-3; 7 nucleotides agree with TRBD2. The CDR3 consists of 16 residues. Trimming cost V 1 base and J 3 bases; bases outside gene matches: 7. In germline, CDR1 is LGHNA, CDR2 YNFKEQ.

The chain couples TRBV6-6 to TRBJ2-5, with 8 bases lining up with TRBD1. V trimming: 1 base; J trimming: 2 bases; junction bases outside the gene matches: 3. Germline CDR1 and CDR2: MNHNY and SVGAGI (reference sequence). The CDR3 has 15 residues. The CDR3 region is CASSYLGTGQETQYF. In DNA form, the CDR3 reads TGTGCCAGCAGTTACTTGGGGACAGGACAAGAGACCCAGTACTTC.

The chain is built from TRBV4-1 and TRBJ2-4; no reliable D call. Germline CDR1 reads MGHRA; CDR2 reads YSYEKL. The CDR3 loop spans 16 amino acids. Trimming took off 0 bases at V and 5 bases at J, with 14 bases between the two ends. For the CDR3, the DNA is TGCGCCAGCAGCCAAGAATGGTCCACTTACCAAAACATTCAGTACTTC. This gives the protein CASSQEWSTYQNIQYF.

J is TRBJ2-3 and V is TRBV5-4; D is unresolved. The CDR3 consists of 14 residues. Germline-derived CDR1 and CDR2 are SGHNT and YYREEE (reference sequence). With 0 bases removed from V and 2 bases from J, the gap between germline ends came to 7 bases. The CDR3 reads CASSLGHFTDTQYF. The CDR3 DNA sequence: TGTGCCAGCAGCTTGGGTCATTTCACAGATACGCAGTATTTT.